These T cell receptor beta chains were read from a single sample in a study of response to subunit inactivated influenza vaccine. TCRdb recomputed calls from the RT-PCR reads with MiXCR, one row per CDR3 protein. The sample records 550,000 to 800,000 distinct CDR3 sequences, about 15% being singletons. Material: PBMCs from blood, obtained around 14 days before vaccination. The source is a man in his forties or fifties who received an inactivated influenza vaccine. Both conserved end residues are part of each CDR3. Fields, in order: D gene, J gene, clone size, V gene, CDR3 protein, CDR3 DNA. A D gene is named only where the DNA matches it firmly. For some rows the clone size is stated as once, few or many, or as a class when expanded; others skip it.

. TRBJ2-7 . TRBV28 CASGSLRYEQYF TGTGCCAGTGGGAGCTTACGCTACGAGCAGTACTTC
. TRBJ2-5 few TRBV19 CASSTSGGSQETQYF TGTGCCAGTAGTACGTCCGGGGGAAGCCAAGAGACCCAGTACTTC
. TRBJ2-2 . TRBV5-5 CASGPGPVTGELFF TGTGCCAGCGGCCCAGGGCCGGTCACCGGGGAGCTGTTTTTT
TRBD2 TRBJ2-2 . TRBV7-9 CASSTGLAGVTGELFF TGTGCCAGCAGCACGGGACTAGCGGGAGTGACCGGGGAGCTGTTTTTT
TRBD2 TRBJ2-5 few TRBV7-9 CASSVWTRTQETQYF TGTGCCAGCAGCGTGTGGACTAGAACACAAGAGACCCAGTACTTC
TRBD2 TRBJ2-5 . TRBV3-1 CASSRTSGEETQYF TGTGCCAGCAGTCGGACTAGCGGGGAAGAGACCCAGTACTTC
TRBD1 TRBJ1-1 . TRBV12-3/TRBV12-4 CASSLGQGLYEAFF TGTGCCAGCAGTTTAGGACAGGGACTGTATGAAGCTTTCTTT
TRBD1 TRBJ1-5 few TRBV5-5 CASSFAGGYSNQPQHF TGTGCCAGCAGCTTTGCAGGGGGCTACAGCAATCAGCCCCAGCATTTT
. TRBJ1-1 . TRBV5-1 CASSPVTPGLAAFF TGCGCCAGCAGCCCGGTTACCCCCGGCCTGGCAGCTTTCTTT
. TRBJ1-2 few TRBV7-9 CASSSGSGRDF TGTGCCAGCAGCTCCGGCTCAGGGCGGGATTTC
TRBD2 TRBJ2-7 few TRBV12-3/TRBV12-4 CASSSQLAENYEQYF TGTGCCAGCAGTTCCCAACTAGCGGAAAACTACGAGCAGTACTTC
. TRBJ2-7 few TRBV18 CASSGQGFEQYF TGTGCCAGCTCAGGTCAGGGGTTCGAGCAGTACTTC
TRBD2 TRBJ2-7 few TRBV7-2 CASSFFSAVGRAYEQYF TGTGCCAGCAGCTTCTTCTCGGCGGTGGGGAGGGCCTACGAGCAGTACTTC
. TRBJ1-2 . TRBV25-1 CASSELRTDPNYGYTF TGTGCCAGCAGTGAACTCCGGACAGACCCTAACTATGGCTACACCTTC
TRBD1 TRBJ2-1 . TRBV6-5 CASSSYPPGQGGEQFF TGTGCCAGCAGTTCGTACCCGCCGGGACAGGGTGGTGAGCAGTTCTTC
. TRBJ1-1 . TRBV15 CATSRDRVPNTEAFF TGTGCCACCAGCAGAGACCGGGTGCCGAACACTGAAGCTTTCTTT
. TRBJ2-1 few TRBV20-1 CSARDHTELQFF TGCAGTGCTAGAGACCACACGGAGCTTCAGTTCTTC
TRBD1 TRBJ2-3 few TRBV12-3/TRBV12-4 CASGADRGSDTQYF TGTGCCAGCGGGGCGGACAGGGGCTCGGATACGCAGTATTTT
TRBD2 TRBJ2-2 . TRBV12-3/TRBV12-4 CASGNSGVPTGELFF TGTGCCAGCGGAAACAGCGGGGTTCCCACCGGGGAGCTGTTTTTT
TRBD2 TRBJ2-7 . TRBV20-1 CSARVLAPSYEQYF TGCAGTGCTAGAGTACTAGCGCCATCCTACGAGCAGTACTTC
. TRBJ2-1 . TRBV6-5 CASSYGHNGDLFF TGTGCCAGCAGTTACGGCCATAACGGGGACCTTTTCTTC
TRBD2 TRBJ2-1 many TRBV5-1 CASSLLAGVNNEQFF TGCGCCAGCAGCTTACTAGCGGGGGTCAACAATGAGCAGTTCTTC
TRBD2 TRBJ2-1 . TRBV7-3 CASSSTSGRGNEQFF TGTGCCAGCAGCTCGACTAGCGGGAGGGGAAATGAGCAGTTCTTC
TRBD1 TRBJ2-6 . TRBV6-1 CATPGQSSSGANVLTF TGTGCCACCCCGGGACAGTCGTCCTCTGGGGCCAACGTCCTGACTTTC
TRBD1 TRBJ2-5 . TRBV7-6 CASSQGQGRARGETQYF TGTGCCAGCAGCCAGGGACAGGGGCGCGCCCGAGGAGAGACCCAGTACTTC
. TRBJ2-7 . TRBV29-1 CSVVGGKYEQYF TGCAGCGTTGTAGGGGGGAAGTACGAGCAGTACTTC
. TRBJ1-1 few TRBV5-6 CASSPRPKGAEAFF TGTGCCAGCAGCCCACGGCCCAAAGGAGCTGAAGCTTTCTTT
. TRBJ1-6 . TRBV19 CASSIQGSNSPLHF TGTGCCAGTAGTATCCAGGGATCTAATTCACCCCTCCACTTT
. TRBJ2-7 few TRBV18 CASSTTENAEQYF TGTGCCAGCTCAACGACAGAGAACGCCGAGCAGTACTTC
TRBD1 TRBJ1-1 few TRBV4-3 CASSNRGANTEAFF TGCGCCAGCAGCAACAGGGGAGCGAACACTGAAGCTTTCTTT
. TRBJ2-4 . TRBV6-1 CASRGGTSGNIQYF TGTGCCAGCAGGGGAGGGACAAGCGGAAACATTCAGTACTTC
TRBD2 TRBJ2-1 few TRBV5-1 CASRMTGTSGVEQFF TGCGCCAGCCGAATGACCGGGACTAGCGGTGTTGAGCAGTTCTTC
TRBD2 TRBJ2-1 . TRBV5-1 CASAGTSGGPDYNEQFF TGCGCCAGCGCGGGGACTAGCGGGGGGCCGGATTACAATGAGCAGTTCTTC
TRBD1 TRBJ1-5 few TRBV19 CASSIEGGGFRPQHF TGTGCCAGTAGTATAGAAGGGGGCGGTTTTCGGCCCCAGCATTTT
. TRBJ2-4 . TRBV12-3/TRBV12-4 CASSLFANIQYF TGTGCCAGCAGTTTATTCGCTAACATTCAGTACTTC
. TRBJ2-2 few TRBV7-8 CASSLEFQGRTGELFF TGTGCCAGCAGCTTGGAGTTTCAGGGGCGGACCGGGGAGCTGTTTTTT
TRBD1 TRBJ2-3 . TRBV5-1 CATLPGQTTDTQCF TGCGCCACTCTCCCGGGACAGACCACAGATACGCAGTGTTTT
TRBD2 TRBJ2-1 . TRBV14 CASSQGDGRAINEQFF TGTGCCAGCAGCCAAGGTGACGGGAGGGCCATCAATGAGCAGTTCTTC
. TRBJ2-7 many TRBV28 CASRKLRGGTYEQYF TGTGCCAGCAGAAAACTGAGGGGCGGAACCTACGAGCAGTACTTC
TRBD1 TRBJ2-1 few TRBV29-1 CSYGSFDRGEQFF TGCAGCTACGGCAGCTTCGACAGGGGGGAGCAGTTCTTC
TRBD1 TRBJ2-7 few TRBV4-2 CASSQDHRGDYEQYF TGTGCCAGCAGCCAAGATCACAGGGGTGACTACGAGCAGTACTTC
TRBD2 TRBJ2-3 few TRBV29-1 CSLTGTSGTDTQYF TGCAGCTTAACCGGGACTAGCGGGACAGATACGCAGTATTTT
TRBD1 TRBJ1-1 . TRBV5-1 CASSVRPGQGNTEAFF TGCGCCAGCAGCGTGCGCCCGGGACAGGGGAATACTGAAGCTTTCTTT
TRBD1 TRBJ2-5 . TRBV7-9 CASSYRTGNKYF TGTGCCAGCAGCTACAGGACAGGCAATAAGTACTTC
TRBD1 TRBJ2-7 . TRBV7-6 CASSIGQGAAYEQYF TGTGCCAGCAGCATAGGACAGGGGGCCGCCTACGAGCAGTACTTC
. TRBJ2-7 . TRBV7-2 CASSADSYSYEQYF TGTGCCAGCAGCGCGGACAGTTACTCCTACGAGCAGTACTTC
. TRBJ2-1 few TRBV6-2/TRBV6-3 CASSYVAVDNEQFF TGTGCCAGCAGTTACGTAGCGGTTGACAATGAGCAGTTCTTC
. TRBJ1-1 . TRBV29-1 CSVEPGHPNTEAFF TGCAGCGTGGAACCGGGACACCCGAACACTGAAGCTTTCTTT
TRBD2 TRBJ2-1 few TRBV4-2 CASSQVSGRANNEQFF TGTGCCAGCAGCCAAGTTAGCGGGAGGGCCAACAATGAGCAGTTCTTC
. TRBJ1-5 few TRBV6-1 CASRGEQRNQPQHF TGTGCCAGCAGGGGAGAGCAAAGAAATCAGCCCCAGCATTTT
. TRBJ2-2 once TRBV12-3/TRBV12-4 CASSLFGGTNTGELFF TGTGCCAGCAGTTTATTTGGGGGCACGAACACCGGGGAGCTGTTTTTT
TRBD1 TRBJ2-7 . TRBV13 CASSIDRDSYEQYF TGTGCCAGCAGCATCGACAGGGACTCCTACGAGCAGTACTTC
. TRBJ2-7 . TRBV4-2 CASSQALRQTLTTYEQYF TGTGCCAGCAGCCAGGCGTTACGACAGACTCTTACAACCTACGAGCAGTACTTC
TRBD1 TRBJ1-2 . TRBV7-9 CASSFGQGNGYTF TGTGCCAGCAGCTTTGGACAGGGTAATGGCTACACCTTC
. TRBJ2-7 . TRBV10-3 CAISESSGGHAPYEQYF TGTGCCATCAGTGAGTCCTCCGGGGGGCATGCCCCCTACGAGCAGTACTTC
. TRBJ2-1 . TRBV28 CASGLALYNEQFF TGTGCCAGCGGACTCGCCCTCTACAATGAGCAGTTCTTC